This T cell receptor beta chain was sequenced in a study of T cell repertoires in cytomegalovirus infection. Overall study context: It was recently identified HLA-C-restricted and well-studied HLA-B-restricted CMV epitopes that the study used. It can be stated that public TCR beta signatures indicated CMV infection as well as a matching HLA type. The study's findings and limits: Carriage of CMV together with the relevant HLA was identifiable through cumulative public TCR beta family frequency. Dominating the ex vivo response were HLA-C-restricted CMV-specific TCR beta clonotypes.

This clonotype occurred many times. Antigen specificity is unknown. TCRdb independently ran MiXCR on the reads; one entry per CDR3 protein. The sample lists about 340,000 distinct CDR3 sequences; approximately 32% were seen once. The material was cultured PBMCs, obtained from culture after CMV antigen stimulation. This receptor was identified in a human donor in good health (CMV status not recorded). Some clones in this sample may be carry-over from other donors' samples.

CDR3 protein: CASSLTGSETQYF. The CDR3 bases are TGTGCCAGCAGCCTGACAGGGTCAGAGACCCAGTACTTC. This chain connects TRBV12-3 or TRBV12-4 to TRBJ2-5; TRBD1 aligns across 7 bases. CDR3 length equals 13 residues. The J segment lost 4 bases and the V segment lost 6 bases, leaving 5 bases of the junction unmatched.